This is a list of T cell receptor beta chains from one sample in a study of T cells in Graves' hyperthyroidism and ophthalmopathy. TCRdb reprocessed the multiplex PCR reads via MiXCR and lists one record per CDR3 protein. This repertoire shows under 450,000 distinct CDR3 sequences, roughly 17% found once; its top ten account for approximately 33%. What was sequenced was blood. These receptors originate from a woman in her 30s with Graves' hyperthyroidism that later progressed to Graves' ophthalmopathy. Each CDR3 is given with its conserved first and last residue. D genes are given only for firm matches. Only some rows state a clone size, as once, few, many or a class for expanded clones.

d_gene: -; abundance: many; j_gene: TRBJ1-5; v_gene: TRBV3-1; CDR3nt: TGTGCCAGCAGCCAAGGAACAGGGATTAGCAATCAGCCCCAGCATTTT; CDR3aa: CASSQGTGISNQPQHF
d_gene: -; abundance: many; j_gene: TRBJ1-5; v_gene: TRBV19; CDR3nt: TGTGCCAGTAGTATCTCAGGGCCCAATCAGCCCCAGCATTTT; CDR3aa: CASSISGPNQPQHF
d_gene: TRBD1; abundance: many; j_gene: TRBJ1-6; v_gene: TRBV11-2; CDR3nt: TGTGCCAGCACGCGACCGGGACAGACTAATTCACCCCTCCACTTT; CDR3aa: CASTRPGQTNSPLHF
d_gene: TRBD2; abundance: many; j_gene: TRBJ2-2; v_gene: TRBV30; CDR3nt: TGTGCCTGGAGTGTAGCGGGAGTGGGCACCGGGGAGCTGTTTTTT; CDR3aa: CAWSVAGVGTGELFF
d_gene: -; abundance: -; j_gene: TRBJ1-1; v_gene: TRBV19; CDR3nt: TGTGCCAGTAGTATGGGCCTTAACACTGAAGCTTTCTTT; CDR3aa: CASSMGLNTEAFF
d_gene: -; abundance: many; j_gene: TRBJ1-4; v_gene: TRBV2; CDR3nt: TGTGCCAGCAGAAGCGCTGGTGAAAAACTGTTTTTT; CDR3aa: CASRSAGEKLFF
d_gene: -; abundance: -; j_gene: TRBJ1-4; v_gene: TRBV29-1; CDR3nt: TGCAGCCTGCATTTTACGGGGACTTTAACTAATGAAAAACTGTTTTTT; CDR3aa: CSLHFTGTLTNEKLFF
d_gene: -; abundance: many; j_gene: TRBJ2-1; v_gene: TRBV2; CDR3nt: TGTGCCAGCAGTGAAGCCAAGCTAGGGCGTGGGGACCGACGTATGGGTGAGCAGTTCTTC; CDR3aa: CASSEAKLGRGDRRMGEQFF
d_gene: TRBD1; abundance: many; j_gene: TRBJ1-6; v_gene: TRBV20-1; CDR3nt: TGCAGTGCTAGAGATCCAACAGGGGGAAATAATTCACCCCTCCACTTT; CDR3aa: CSARDPTGGNNSPLHF
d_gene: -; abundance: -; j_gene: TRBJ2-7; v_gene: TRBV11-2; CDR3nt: TGTGCCAGCAGCACTACCCTCGACAGATCTCCCTACGAGCAGTACTTC; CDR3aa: CASSTTLDRSPYEQYF
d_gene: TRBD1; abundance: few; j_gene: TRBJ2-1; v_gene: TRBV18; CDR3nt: TGTGCCAGCTTACAGGGGAAATACAATGAGCAGTTCTTC; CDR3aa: CASLQGKYNEQFF
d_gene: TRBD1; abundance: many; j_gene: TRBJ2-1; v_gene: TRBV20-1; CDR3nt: TGCAGTGCTAGGGGTGGGGGACAGGGGCCTAGCTCCTACAATGAGCAGTTCTTC; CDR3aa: CSARGGGQGPSSYNEQFF
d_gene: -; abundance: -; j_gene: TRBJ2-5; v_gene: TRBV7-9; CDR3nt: TGTGCCAGCAGCGCCCCATGGCACCAGGCGGGCGAGACCCAGTACTTC; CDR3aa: CASSAPWHQAGETQYF
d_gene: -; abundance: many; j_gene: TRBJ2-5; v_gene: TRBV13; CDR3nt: TGTGCCAGCAGAGCACGGGACCAGACGGAGACCCAGTACTTC; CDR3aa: CASRARDQTETQYF
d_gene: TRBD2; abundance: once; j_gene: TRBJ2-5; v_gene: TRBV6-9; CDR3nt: TGTGCCAGCAGTCACTTCGGGGGGGCCCCCGAGACCCAGTACTTC; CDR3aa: CASSHFGGAPETQYF
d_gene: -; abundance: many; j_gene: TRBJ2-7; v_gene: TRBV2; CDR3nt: TGTGCCAGCATCGTACAGGGTGGTGGGTCCTACGAGCAGTACTTC; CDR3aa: CASIVQGGGSYEQYF
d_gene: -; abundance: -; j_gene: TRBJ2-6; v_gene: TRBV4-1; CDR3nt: TGCGCCAGCAGCCAAGATAGGACAGATAACGTCCTGACTTTC; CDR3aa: CASSQDRTDNVLTF
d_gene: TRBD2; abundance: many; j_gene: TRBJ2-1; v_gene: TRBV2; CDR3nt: TGTGCCAGCGATAGCGGGAGGTCCTACAATGAGCAGTTCTTC; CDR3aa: CASDSGRSYNEQFF
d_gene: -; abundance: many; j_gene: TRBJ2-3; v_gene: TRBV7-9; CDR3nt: TGTGCCAGCAGCTTAGACCCGCGGCGGGCAGGAGACACAGATACGCAGTATTTT; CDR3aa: CASSLDPRRAGDTDTQYF
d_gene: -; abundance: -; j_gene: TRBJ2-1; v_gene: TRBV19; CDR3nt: TGTGCCAGTTCCAGGGGGGACTCCTACAATGAGCAGTTCTTC; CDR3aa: CASSRGDSYNEQFF
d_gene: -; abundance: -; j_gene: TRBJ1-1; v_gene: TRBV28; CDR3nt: TGTGCCAGCAGCCAAGAAAGAGCAGTCATGAACACTGAAGCTTTCTTT; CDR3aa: CASSQERAVMNTEAFF
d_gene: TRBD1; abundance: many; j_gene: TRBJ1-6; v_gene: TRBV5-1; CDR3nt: TGCGCCAGCAGCCGCGGACAGGGTACTTCACCCCTCCACTTT; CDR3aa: CASSRGQGTSPLHF
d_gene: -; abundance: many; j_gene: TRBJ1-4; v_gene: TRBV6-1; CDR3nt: TGTGCCAGCAGTAAAGCTCCGACGGTTACTAATGAAAAACTGTTTTTT; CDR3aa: CASSKAPTVTNEKLFF
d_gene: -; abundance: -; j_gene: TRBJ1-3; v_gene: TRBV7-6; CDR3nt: TGTGCCAGCAGCTGGGACCTAAACACCATATATTTT; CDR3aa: CASSWDLNTIYF
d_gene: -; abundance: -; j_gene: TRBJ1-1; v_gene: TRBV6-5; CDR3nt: TGTGCCAGCAGTTATACCGGGCCGAACACTGAAGCTTTCTTT; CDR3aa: CASSYTGPNTEAFF
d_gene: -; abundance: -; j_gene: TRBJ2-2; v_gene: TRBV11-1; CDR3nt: TGTGCCAGCCGGGCAGGGTTCACCGGGGAGCTGTTTTTT; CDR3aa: CASRAGFTGELFF
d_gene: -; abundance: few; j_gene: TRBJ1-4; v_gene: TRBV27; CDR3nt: TGTGCCAGCAGCCCAGGGAGGAGCCTCCTTAATGAAAAACTGTTTTTT; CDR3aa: CASSPGRSLLNEKLFF
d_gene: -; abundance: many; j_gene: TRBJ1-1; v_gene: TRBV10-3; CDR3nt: TGTGCCTCCCGACAAGACCCACAGGGTTTACGGACTGAAGCTTTCTTT; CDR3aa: CASRQDPQGLRTEAFF
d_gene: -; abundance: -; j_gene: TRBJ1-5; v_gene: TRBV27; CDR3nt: TGTGCCAGCAGACTCGTGGGGGGCAATCAGCCCCAGCATTTT; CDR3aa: CASRLVGGNQPQHF
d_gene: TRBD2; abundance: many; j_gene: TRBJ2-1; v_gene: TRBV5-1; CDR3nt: TGCGCCAGCGGGAACCCTAGCGGGGGCGACAATGAGCAGTTCTTC; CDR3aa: CASGNPSGGDNEQFF
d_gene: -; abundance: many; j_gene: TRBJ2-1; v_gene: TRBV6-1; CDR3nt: TGTGCCAGCAGTTTGTACACTGACGAGCAGTTCTTC; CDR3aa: CASSLYTDEQFF
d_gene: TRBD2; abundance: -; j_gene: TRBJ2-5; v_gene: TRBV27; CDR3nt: TGTGCCAGCAGTTTAAGCGGGAAGAGGCGAGAGACCCAGTACTTC; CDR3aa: CASSLSGKRRETQYF
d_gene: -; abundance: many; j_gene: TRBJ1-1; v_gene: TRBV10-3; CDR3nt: TGTGCCATCAGTGAAGGGGTGTCGAACACTGAAGCTTTCTTT; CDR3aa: CAISEGVSNTEAFF
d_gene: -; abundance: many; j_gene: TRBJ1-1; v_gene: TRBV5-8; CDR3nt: TGTGCCAGCAGCTTCTCCTCGGACACTGAAGCTTTCTTT; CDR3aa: CASSFSSDTEAFF
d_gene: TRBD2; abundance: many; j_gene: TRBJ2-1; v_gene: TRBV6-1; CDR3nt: TGTGCCAGCAGCCCACGCCGGGGGGTCAATGAGCAGTTCTTC; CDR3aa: CASSPRRGVNEQFF
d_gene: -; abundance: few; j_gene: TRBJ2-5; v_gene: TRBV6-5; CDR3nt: TGTGCCAGCAGTTTTGGGGGGAAAGAGACCCAGTACTTC; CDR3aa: CASSFGGKETQYF
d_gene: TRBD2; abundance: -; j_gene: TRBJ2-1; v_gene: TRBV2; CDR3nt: TGTGCCAGCAGTGATGCTAGCGGGAGTTCGGATTACAATGAGCAGTTCTTC; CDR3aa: CASSDASGSSDYNEQFF
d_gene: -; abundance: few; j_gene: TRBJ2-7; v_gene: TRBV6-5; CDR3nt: TGTGCCAGCAGTTACTTAGGCTTAACCTACGAGCAGTACTTC; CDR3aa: CASSYLGLTYEQYF
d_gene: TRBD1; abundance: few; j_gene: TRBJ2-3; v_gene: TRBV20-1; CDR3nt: TGCAGTGCTAGAGATCGGGTGACAGGGGTCACAGATACGCAGTATTTT; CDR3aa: CSARDRVTGVTDTQYF
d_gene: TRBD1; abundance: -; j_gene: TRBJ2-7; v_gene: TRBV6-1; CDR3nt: TGTGCCAACCAATCCGGGACAGGTAGCTCCTACGAGCAGTACTTC; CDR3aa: CANQSGTGSSYEQYF
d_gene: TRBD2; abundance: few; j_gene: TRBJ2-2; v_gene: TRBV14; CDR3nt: TGTGCCAGCAGCCATGAGGGACTAGCGGGAGAATGGACCGGGGAGCTGTTTTTT; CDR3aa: CASSHEGLAGEWTGELFF
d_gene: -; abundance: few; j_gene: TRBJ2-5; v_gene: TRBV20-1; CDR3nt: TGCAGTGCTAGAGATCCTGCAGTTTTCCAGGGCGGTAGGTTATACCAAGAGACCCAGTACTTC; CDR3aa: CSARDPAVFQGGRLYQETQYF
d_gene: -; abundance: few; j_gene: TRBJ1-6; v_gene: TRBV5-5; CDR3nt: TGTGCCAGCAGCTTGGACGGTCGGGGTTCACCCCTCCACTTT; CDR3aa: CASSLDGRGSPLHF
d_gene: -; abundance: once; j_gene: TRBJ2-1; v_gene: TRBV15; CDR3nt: TGTGCCACCAGCAGAGATCTGACGGGGGACTTGGATGAGCAGTTCTTC; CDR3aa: CATSRDLTGDLDEQFF
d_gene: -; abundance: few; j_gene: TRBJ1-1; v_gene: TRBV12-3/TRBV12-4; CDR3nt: TGTGCCAGCAGGCAGGGATCTGAAGCTTTCTTT; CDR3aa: CASRQGSEAFF